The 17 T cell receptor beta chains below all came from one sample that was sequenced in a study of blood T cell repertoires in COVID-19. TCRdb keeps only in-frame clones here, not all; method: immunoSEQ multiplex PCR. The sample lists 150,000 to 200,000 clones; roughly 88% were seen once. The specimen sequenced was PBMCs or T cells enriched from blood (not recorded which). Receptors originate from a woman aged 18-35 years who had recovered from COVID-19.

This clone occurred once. CDR3 loop: CASSPGTSVNEQFF. The CDR3 DNA follows: TGTGCCAGCAGTCCCGGGACTAGCGTCAATGAGCAGTTCTTC. The chain is built from TRBV6-5 and TRBJ2-1; 10 bases line up with TRBD2. Germline V gene lookup returns CDR1 MNHEY and CDR2 SVGAGI. CDR3 size: 14 residues. J was trimmed by 6 bases and V by 5 bases; bases with no gene match: 4.

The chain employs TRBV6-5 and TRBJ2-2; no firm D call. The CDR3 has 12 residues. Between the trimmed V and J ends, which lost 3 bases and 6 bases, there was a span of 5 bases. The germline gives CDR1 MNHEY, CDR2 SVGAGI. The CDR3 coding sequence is TGTGCCAGCAGTTATCTAGCCGGGGAGCTGTTTTTT. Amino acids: CASSYLAGELFF.

The DNA for the CDR3 is TGTGCCAGCAGGCCGGGTAGCTCCTACGAGCAGTACTTC. It translates to CASRPGSSYEQYF. The V gene is TRBV28, the J gene TRBJ2-7; D remains ambiguous. The CDR3 runs 13 residues. Germline loops: CDR1 MDHEN, CDR2 SYDVKM. Trimming left V 6 bases short and J 0 bases short, with 9 bases between.

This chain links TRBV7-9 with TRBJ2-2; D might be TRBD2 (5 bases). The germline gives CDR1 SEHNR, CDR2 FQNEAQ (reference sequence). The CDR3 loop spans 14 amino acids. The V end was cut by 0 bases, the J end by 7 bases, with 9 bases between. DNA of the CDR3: TGTGCCAGCAGCTTAGCGAGAGGGTTCGGGGAGCTGTTTTTT. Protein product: CASSLARGFGELFF.

The CDR3 reads CASSLPRHEQYF. The CDR3 DNA reads TGTGCCAGCAGTTTACCCAGGCACGAGCAGTACTTC. The rearrangement joins TRBV28 to TRBJ2-7, with unresolved D. Trimming stripped 2 bases from V and 5 bases from J, with 7 bases between. Per germline, CDR1 MDHEN and CDR2 SYDVKM. CDR3 length: 12 amino acids.

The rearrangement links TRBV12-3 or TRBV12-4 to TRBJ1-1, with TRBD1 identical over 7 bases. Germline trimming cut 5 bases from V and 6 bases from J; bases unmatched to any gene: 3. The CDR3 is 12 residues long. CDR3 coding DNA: TGTGCCAGCAGTCCTGGGACAGCTGAAGCTTTCTTT. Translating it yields CASSPGTAEAFF.

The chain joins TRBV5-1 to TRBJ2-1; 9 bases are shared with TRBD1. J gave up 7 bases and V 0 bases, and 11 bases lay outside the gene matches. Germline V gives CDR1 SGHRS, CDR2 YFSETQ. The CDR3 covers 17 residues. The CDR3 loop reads CASSLGYLRDRDNEQFF. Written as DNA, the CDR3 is TGCGCCAGCAGCTTGGGATACCTCCGGGACAGGGATAATGAGCAGTTCTTC.

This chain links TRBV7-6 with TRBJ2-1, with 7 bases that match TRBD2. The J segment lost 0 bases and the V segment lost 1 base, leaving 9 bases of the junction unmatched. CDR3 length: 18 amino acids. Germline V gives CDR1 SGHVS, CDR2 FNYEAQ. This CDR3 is CASSLELAGDSSYNEQFF. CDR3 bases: TGTGCCAGCAGCTTAGAGCTCGCGGGAGATAGCTCCTACAATGAGCAGTTCTTC.

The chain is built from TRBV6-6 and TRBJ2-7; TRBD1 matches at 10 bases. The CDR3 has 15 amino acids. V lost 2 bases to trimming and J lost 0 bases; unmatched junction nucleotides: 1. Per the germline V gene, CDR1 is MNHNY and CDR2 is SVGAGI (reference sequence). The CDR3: CASSYGTGASYEQYF. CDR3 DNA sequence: TGTGCCAGCAGTTACGGGACAGGGGCCTCCTACGAGCAGTACTTC.

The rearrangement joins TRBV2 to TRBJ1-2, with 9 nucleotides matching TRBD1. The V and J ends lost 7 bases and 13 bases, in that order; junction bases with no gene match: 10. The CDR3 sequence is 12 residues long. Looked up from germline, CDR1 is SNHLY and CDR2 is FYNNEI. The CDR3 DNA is TGTGCCAGCACCAGAATGGGACAGGGATTCACCTTC. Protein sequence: CASTRMGQGFTF.

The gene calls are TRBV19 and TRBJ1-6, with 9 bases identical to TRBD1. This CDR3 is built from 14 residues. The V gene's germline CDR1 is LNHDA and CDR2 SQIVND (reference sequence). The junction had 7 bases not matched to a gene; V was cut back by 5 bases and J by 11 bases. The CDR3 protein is CASSAGQGFAPLHF. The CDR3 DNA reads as TGTGCCAGTAGTGCGGGACAGGGTTTTGCACCCCTCCACTTT.

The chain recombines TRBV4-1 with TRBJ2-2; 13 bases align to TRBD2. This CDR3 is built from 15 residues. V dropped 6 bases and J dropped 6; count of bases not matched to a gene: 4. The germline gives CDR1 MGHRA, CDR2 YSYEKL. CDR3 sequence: CASSRGLAGAGELFF. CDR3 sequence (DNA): TGCGCCAGCAGTCGCGGACTAGCGGGAGCCGGGGAGCTGTTTTTT.

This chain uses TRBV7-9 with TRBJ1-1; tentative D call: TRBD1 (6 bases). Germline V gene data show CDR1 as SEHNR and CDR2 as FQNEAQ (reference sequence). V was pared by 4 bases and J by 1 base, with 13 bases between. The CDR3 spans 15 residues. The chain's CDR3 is CASSSGGGPNTEAFF. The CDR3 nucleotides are TGTGCCAGCAGCTCGGGAGGGGGACCGAACACTGAAGCTTTCTTT.

The CDR3 sequence is CASSESRFSGNTIYF. CDR3 DNA: TGCGCCAGCAGTGAGTCCAGGTTCTCTGGAAACACCATATATTTT. V usage is TRBV10-2 and J usage is TRBJ1-3; D is undetermined. V lost 0 bases, J lost 0 bases, and 6 bases lay in between. From germline, CDR1 is WSHSY and CDR2 SAAADI. CDR3 size: 15 residues.

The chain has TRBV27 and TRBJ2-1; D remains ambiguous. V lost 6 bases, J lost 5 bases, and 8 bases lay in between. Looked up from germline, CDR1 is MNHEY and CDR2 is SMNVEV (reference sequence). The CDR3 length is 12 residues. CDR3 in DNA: TGTGCCAGCAGCAGAAACAACAATGAGCAGTTCTTC. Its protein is CASSRNNNEQFF.

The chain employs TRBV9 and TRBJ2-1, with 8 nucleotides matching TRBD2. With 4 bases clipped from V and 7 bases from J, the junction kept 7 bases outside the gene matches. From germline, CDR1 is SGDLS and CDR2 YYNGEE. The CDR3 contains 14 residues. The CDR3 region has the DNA TGTGCCAGCAGCCCGTTCCGGGGGGGGAATGAGCAGTTCTTC. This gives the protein CASSPFRGGNEQFF.

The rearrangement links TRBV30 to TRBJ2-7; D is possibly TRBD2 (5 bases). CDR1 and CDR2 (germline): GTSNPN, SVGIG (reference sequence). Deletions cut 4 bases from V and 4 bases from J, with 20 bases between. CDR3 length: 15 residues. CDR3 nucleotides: TGTGCCTGGACTTCCTGGAGCGGCCCCGATTACGAGCAGTACTTC. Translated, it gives CAWTSWSGPDYEQYF.